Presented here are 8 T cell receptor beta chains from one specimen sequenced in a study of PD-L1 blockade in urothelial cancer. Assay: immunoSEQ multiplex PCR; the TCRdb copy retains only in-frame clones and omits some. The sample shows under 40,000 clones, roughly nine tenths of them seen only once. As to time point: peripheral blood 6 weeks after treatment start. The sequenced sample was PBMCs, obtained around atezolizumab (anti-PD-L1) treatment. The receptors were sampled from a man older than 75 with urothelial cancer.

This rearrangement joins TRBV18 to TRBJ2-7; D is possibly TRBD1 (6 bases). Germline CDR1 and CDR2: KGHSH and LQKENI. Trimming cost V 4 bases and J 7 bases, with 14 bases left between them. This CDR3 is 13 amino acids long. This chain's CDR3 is CASSQAPDREQYF. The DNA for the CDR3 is TGTGCCAGCTCACAGGCCCCAGACAGGGAGCAGTACTTC.

CDR3 amino acids: CASSLEGSGANVLTF. CDR3 nucleotide sequence: TGTGCCAGCAGTTTGGAGGGGTCTGGGGCCAACGTCCTGACTTTC. The chain recombines TRBV28 with TRBJ2-6, with D perhaps TRBD2 (6 bases). CDR1 MDHEN and CDR2 SYDVKM come from the germline V gene. The V and J ends lost 3 bases and 1 base respectively, with 7 bases between them. The CDR3 is made up of 15 amino acids.

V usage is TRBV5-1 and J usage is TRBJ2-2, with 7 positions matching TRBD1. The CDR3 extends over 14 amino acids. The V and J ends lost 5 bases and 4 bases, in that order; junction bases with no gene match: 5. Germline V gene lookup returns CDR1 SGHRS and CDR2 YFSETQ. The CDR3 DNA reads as TGCGCCAGCAGGAGGGGGCCGAGCACCGGGGAGCTGTTTTTT. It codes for CASRRGPSTGELFF.

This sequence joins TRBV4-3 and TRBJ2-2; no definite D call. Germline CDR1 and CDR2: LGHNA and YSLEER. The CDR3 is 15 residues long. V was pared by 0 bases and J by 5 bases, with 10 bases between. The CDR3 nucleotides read TGCGCCAGCAGCCAAGATTTTGTTTCAACCGGGGAGCTGTTTTTT. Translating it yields CASSQDFVSTGELFF.

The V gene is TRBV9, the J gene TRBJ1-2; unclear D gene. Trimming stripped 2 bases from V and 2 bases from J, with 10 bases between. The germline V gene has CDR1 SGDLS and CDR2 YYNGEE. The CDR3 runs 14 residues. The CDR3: CASSVLDKNYGYTF. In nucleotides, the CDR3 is TGTGCCAGCAGCGTCCTCGACAAAAACTATGGCTACACCTTC. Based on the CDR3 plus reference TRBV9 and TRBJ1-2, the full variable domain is DSGVTQTPKHLITATGQRVTLRCSPRSGDLSVYWYQQSLDQGLQFLIQYYNGEERAKGNILERFSAQQFPDLHSELNLSSLELGDSALYFCASSVLDKNYGYTFGSGTRLTVV.

The CDR3 nucleotides read TGTGCCATCAGTGAGTCCGGTGGAGAGCGGGAGCACGAGCAGTACTTC. This encodes CAISESGGEREHEQYF. This sequence joins TRBV10-3 and TRBJ2-7, with 8 bases aligning to TRBD2. The germline V gene encodes CDR1 ENHRY and CDR2 SYGVKD. The CDR3 loop spans 16 amino acids. Losses at the gene ends were 0 bases for V and 5 bases for J; bases not matched to a gene: 9.

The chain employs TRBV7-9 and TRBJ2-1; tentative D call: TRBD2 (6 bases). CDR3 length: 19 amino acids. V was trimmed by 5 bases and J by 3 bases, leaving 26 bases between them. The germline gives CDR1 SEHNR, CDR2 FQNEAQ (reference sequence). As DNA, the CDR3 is TGTGCCAGCAGCCCCCTGATTAGCGGCCTGACCACCTTCTACAATGAGCAGTTCTTC. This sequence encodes CASSPLISGLTTFYNEQFF. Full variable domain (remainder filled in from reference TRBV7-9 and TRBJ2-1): DTGVSQNPRHKITKRGQNVTFRCDPISEHNRLYWYRQTLGQGPEFLTYFQNEAQLEKSRLLSDRFSAERPKGSFSTLEIQRTEQGDSAMYLCASSPLISGLTTFYNEQFFGPGTRLTVL.

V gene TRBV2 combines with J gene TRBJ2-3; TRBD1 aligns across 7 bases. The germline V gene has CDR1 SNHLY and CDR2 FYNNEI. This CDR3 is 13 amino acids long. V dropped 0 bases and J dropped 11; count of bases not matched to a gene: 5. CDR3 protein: CASSEARQGKQYF. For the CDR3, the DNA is TGTGCCAGCAGTGAAGCAAGACAGGGAAAGCAGTATTTT.